Sequencing of this TCR beta chain was carried out in a study of T cell responses to AZD1222 COVID-19 vaccine. Study-level results: Unmutated variant regions are reportedly targeted by nearly half of spike-specific TCRs.

Details on this clone: What it recognizes is unknown.

V was cut by 9 bases and J by 0 bases, with 18 bases left in between. Germline V gene data show CDR1 as LNHDA and CDR2 as SQIVND (reference sequence). CDR3 length: 16 residues. TCRdb's copy holds only in-frame clones and misses some; the assay was immunoSEQ multiplex PCR. The data show roughly 140,000 clones, 91% seen once. The chain employs TRBV19 and TRBJ1-3; D gene uncertain. Sequenced material: peripheral blood, taken on day 0 of AZD1222 vaccination. This receptor was identified in an adult in good health. The chain's CDR3 is CASRGSGDLSGNTIYF. CDR3 in DNA: TGTGCCAGCCGAGGGAGTGGAGATCTCTCTGGAAACACCATATATTTT.